The 32 T cell receptor beta chains listed next were all sequenced from one sample in a study of cytomegalovirus exposure and HLA in healthy donors. Researchers ran the PCR with 60 Vbeta and 13 Jbeta primers. Only in-frame clones appear in the TCRdb table, and some are missing; sequencing was by immunoSEQ multiplex PCR. The sample contains about 170,000 clones, 70% to 80% of which appear only once. Specimen: PBMCs. These receptors came from a woman between 50 and 59 years old in good health and CMV-seronegative.

This clone was seen only a few times. The J gene is TRBJ1-1, the V gene TRBV6-6; 12 nucleotides match TRBD1. V gave up 0 bases and J gave up 4 bases; unmatched junction bases: 0. The CDR3 totals 15 residues. CDR1 is MNHNY and CDR2 is SVGAGI in the germline V gene (reference sequence). The CDR3 is CASSYSGQGATEAFF. For the CDR3, the DNA is TGTGCCAGCAGTTACTCGGGACAGGGGGCCACTGAAGCTTTCTTT.

The V gene is TRBV4-3, the J gene TRBJ2-7, with D perhaps TRBD2 (5 bases). Per the germline V gene, CDR1 is LGHNA and CDR2 is YSLEER. The CDR3 covers 14 residues. V was cut by 0 bases and J by 3 bases, with 9 bases left in between. For the CDR3, the DNA is TGCGCCAGCAGCCAAGATAACGCGGGCTACGAGCAGTACTTC. This translates into CASSQDNAGYEQYF.

This clone was found once. The chain links TRBV27 to TRBJ2-3; 8 bases map to TRBD1. CDR3 length: 15 residues. The V gene's germline CDR1 is MNHEY and CDR2 SMNVEV (reference sequence). V lost 3 bases, J lost 1 base, and 3 bases stayed unmatched. The chain's CDR3 is CASSLTGVGTDTQYF. The CDR3 DNA is TGTGCCAGCAGTTTGACAGGGGTCGGCACAGATACGCAGTATTTT.

In its sample, this clone was seen once. The chain couples TRBV7-2 to TRBJ2-2; 7 bases line up with TRBD1. V lost 1 base, J lost 5 bases, and 10 bases stayed unmatched. Per the germline V gene, CDR1 is SGHTA and CDR2 is FQGNSA. The CDR3 loop spans 17 amino acids. The CDR3 DNA reads as TGTGCCAGCAGCTTAGGTTACAGGGGCGCAGGGACCGGGGAGCTGTTTTTT. This translates into CASSLGYRGAGTGELFF.

The chain couples TRBV2 to TRBJ2-5, with TRBD2 matching 12 bases. Trimming took 3 bases from V and 2 from J; bases not matched to a gene: 7. Germline V gene sequence: CDR1 SNHLY, CDR2 FYNNEI. CDR3 length equals 17 residues. This chain's CDR3 is CASSDFSTSGGQETQYF. The CDR3 DNA reads as TGTGCCAGCAGTGATTTCTCGACTAGCGGGGGACAAGAGACCCAGTACTTC.

As DNA, the CDR3 is TGTGCCAGCAGTTCCCAGCGGCGCGGGGGCTACGAGCAGTACTTC. Protein product: CASSSQRRGGYEQYF. The V and J genes are TRBV6-5 and TRBJ2-7; 7 nucleotides align to TRBD2. CDR3 size: 15 residues. The trim removed 4 bases at V and 3 bases at J, leaving 9 bases unmatched. Germline-derived CDR1 and CDR2 are MNHEY and SVGAGI.

This clone was counted between two and nine times. V gene TRBV10-3 combines with J gene TRBJ1-5, with TRBD1 as a possible D gene (6 bases). This CDR3 has 14 residues. CDR1 and CDR2 (germline): ENHRY, SYGVKD. V shed 2 bases and J shed 8 bases, with 13 bases lying between them. The CDR3 nucleotides read TGTGCCATCAGTGAGGGAGGCAGGGGAGAGCCCCAGCATTTT. Protein: CAISEGGRGEPQHF.

To note about this clone: One junction end disagrees with the germline gene, perhaps due to a read error. This chain uses TRBV7-9 with TRBJ1-1; maybe TRBD1 (5 bases). Germline CDR1 SEHNR, CDR2 FQNEAQ (reference sequence). CDR3 length: 16 amino acids. The CDR3 here is CSSSPPPRQLNTEAFF. The CDR3 region has the DNA TGTTCCAGCAGCCCACCCCCGCGACAGTTGAACACTGAAGCTTTCTTT. Full variable domain (rest looked up from reference TRBV7-9 and TRBJ1-1): DTGVSQNPRHKITKRGQNVTFRCDPISEHNRLYWYRQTLGQGPEFLTYFQNEAQLEKSRLLSDRFSAERPKGSFSTLEIQRTEQGDSAMYLCSSSPPPRQLNTEAFFGQGTRLTVV.

The V call is TRBV6-5, the J call TRBJ2-7; the D gene is possibly TRBD2 (6 bases). Germline values: CDR1 MNHEY, CDR2 SVGAGI. The germline V and J ends were trimmed by 0 bases and 7 bases, with 16 bases remaining between them. CDR3 length: 15 residues. In nucleotides, the CDR3 is TGTGCCAGCAGTTACTCGCGGGACTGGGTCCGAGAGCAGTACTTC. Encoded protein: CASSYSRDWVREQYF.

The rearrangement uses TRBV28 and TRBJ2-7; 9 bases are a match to TRBD1. The V gene end was trimmed by 5 bases and the J gene end by 2 bases; junction bases not matched to a gene: 7. This CDR3 region has 15 residues. The V gene's germline CDR1 is MDHEN and CDR2 SYDVKM. This CDR3 reads CASSLGDRVTYEQYF. DNA of the CDR3: TGTGCCAGCAGTCTAGGGGACAGGGTAACCTACGAGCAGTACTTC.

The chain carries TRBV28 and TRBJ2-7, with 10 nucleotides matching TRBD1. The germline V gene has CDR1 MDHEN and CDR2 SYDVKM. The CDR3 covers 15 residues. The junction had 5 bases not matched to a gene; V was cut back by 4 bases and J by 2 bases. The CDR3 DNA reads as TGTGCCAGCAGTTGGACGGGACAGGGGACCTACGAGCAGTACTTC. It specifies CASSWTGQGTYEQYF. Using reference TRBV28 and TRBJ2-7 for the parts outside the CDR3, the full variable domain is DVKVTQSSRYLVKRTGEKVFLECVQDMDHENMFWYRQDPGLGLRLIYFSYDVKMKEKGDIPEGYSVSREKKERFSLILESASTNQTSMYLCASSWTGQGTYEQYFGPGTRLTVT.

J is TRBJ2-5 and V is TRBV28, with 13 bases identical to TRBD2. The V segment lost 6 bases and the J segment 5 bases; nucleotides outside the gene matches: 9. The CDR3 totals 16 residues. Germline V gives CDR1 MDHEN, CDR2 SYDVKM. The CDR3 DNA reads TGTGCCAGCAGGCCAGGGACTAGCGGGAATAGTGAGACCCAGTACTTC. This encodes CASRPGTSGNSETQYF.

The chain joins TRBV11-3 to TRBJ2-3, with 9 bases matching TRBD1. The CDR3 runs to 15 residues. Per germline, CDR1 SGHNT and CDR2 YENEEA. The V and J ends lost 1 base and 5 bases, in that order; junction bases with no gene match: 4. CDR3 DNA: TGTGCCAGCAGCTTAGCCGGGACAGGGATAGATACGCAGTATTTT. Translation: CASSLAGTGIDTQYF.

This clone was seen a handful of times. The rearrangement links TRBV9 to TRBJ2-7; TRBD1 might be the D (7 bases). This CDR3 is 15 amino acids long. Germline CDR1 and CDR2: SGDLS and YYNGEE. V was trimmed by 0 bases and J by 3 bases, leaving 13 bases between them. For the CDR3, the DNA is TGTGCCAGCAGCGTAGCTACGGGGGACAGCTACGAGCAGTACTTC. Its translation: CASSVATGDSYEQYF.

The table lists this clone with a few counts. The chain joins TRBV4-3 to TRBJ2-4; 9 nucleotides match TRBD2. The CDR3 extends over 18 amino acids. Trimming removed 0 bases from V and 1 base from J; junction bases left unmatched: 7. The germline CDR1 and CDR2 sequences are LGHNA and YSLEER. The CDR3 loop is CASSQDRGSGGAKNIQYF. The CDR3 DNA sequence: TGCGCCAGCAGCCAAGATCGGGGGAGCGGGGGGGCCAAAAACATTCAGTACTTC.

The chain is built from TRBV7-8 and TRBJ1-3, with TRBD1 identical over 7 bases. After removal of 4 bases from V and 0 bases from J, the junction contained 6 bases not matched to a gene. Germline V gives CDR1 SGHVS, CDR2 FQNEAQ. The CDR3 is 16 residues long. This CDR3 is CASSSRQGGSGNTIYF. For the CDR3, the DNA is TGTGCCAGCAGCTCCCGACAGGGAGGCTCTGGAAACACCATATATTTT. The entire variable domain, with the rest obtained from reference TRBV7-8 and TRBJ1-3, is as follows: GAGVSQSPRYKVAKRGQDVALRCDPISGHVSLFWYQQALGQGPEFLTYFQNEAQLDKSGLPSDRFFAERPEGSVSTLKIQRTQQEDSAVYLCASSSRQGGSGNTIYFGEGSWLTVV.

The CDR3 bases are TGCAGCGTGCTCCCGGGACTAGCGTTCCCAAGCTCCTACAATGAGCAGTTCTTC. Translation gives CSVLPGLAFPSSYNEQFF. The chain recombines TRBV29-1 with TRBJ2-1, with TRBD2 matching 10 bases. V gave up 6 bases and J gave up 0 bases; unmatched junction bases: 14. This CDR3 has 18 amino acids. Germline V gives CDR1 SQVTM, CDR2 ANQGSEA.

The chain carries TRBV28 and TRBJ1-2; D is unresolved. The V and J ends lost 3 bases and 7 bases respectively, with 15 bases between them. The CDR3 covers 14 residues. CDR1 is MDHEN, CDR2 SYDVKM, per germline. The CDR3 DNA reads as TGTGCCAGCAGTTTCATGGTGGAATCAGGTGGCTACACCTTC. Amino acids: CASSFMVESGGYTF.

The chain combines TRBV14 with TRBJ2-7; tentative D call: TRBD2 (6 bases). Trimming took 4 bases from V and 2 from J, leaving 9 bases between them. Germline V gene data show CDR1 as SGHDN and CDR2 as FVKESK. The CDR3 is 13 residues long. CDR3 sequence (DNA): TGTGCCAGCAGCCGCGGGGCAGCCTACGAGCAGTACTTC. Protein product: CASSRGAAYEQYF.

The chain is built from TRBV11-2 and TRBJ2-7; TRBD1 agrees at 7 bases. V dropped 6 bases and J dropped 4; count of bases not matched to a gene: 9. CDR1 and CDR2 from the germline V gene are SGHAT and FQNNGV. The CDR3 runs to 14 residues. CDR3 nucleotide sequence: TGTGCCAGCAGTTTGACAGGGACGGATTACGAGCAGTACTTC. Protein product: CASSLTGTDYEQYF.

J is TRBJ1-1 and V is TRBV19, with 7 bases fitting TRBD1. Germline trimming cut 0 bases from V and 4 bases from J; bases unmatched to any gene: 5. From germline, CDR1 is LNHDA and CDR2 SQIVND (reference sequence). The CDR3 is 15 residues long. Here the CDR3 DNA reads TGTGCCAGTAGTATAGATTCAGGGGGGACCACTGAAGCTTTCTTT. Amino acids: CASSIDSGGTTEAFF.

The chain has TRBV19 and TRBJ1-1; TRBD1 might be the D (5 bases). Trimming removed 8 bases from V and 2 bases from J, with 15 bases in between. The V gene's germline CDR1 is LNHDA and CDR2 SQIVND (reference sequence). The CDR3 totals 14 residues. CDR3 loop: CASYRSWGNTEAFF. CDR3 DNA sequence: TGTGCCAGTTATCGGTCCTGGGGCAACACTGAAGCTTTCTTT.

This rearrangement joins TRBV11-2 to TRBJ2-3, with D possibly being TRBD2 (5 bases). Germline loops: CDR1 SGHAT, CDR2 FQNNGV. The CDR3 has 17 residues. The V gene lost 0 bases and the J gene lost 2 bases, with 15 bases spanning the gap. The CDR3 DNA reads TGTGCCAGCAGCTTAGATTCGGGGAAGTCCTTCACAGATACGCAGTATTTT. It specifies CASSLDSGKSFTDTQYF.

The chain employs TRBV10-3 and TRBJ2-7, with TRBD1 matching over 8 bases. With V trimmed by 10 bases and J by 0 bases, 8 bases remained unmatched. There are 14 residues in the CDR3. CDR1 is ENHRY, CDR2 SYGVKD, per germline. CDR3 sequence: CASSGTGNSYEQYF. The CDR3 coding sequence is TGTGCCAGTTCCGGGACAGGAAACTCCTACGAGCAGTACTTC.

The CDR3 protein is CASSSVASGTNLAKNIQYF. The CDR3 bases are TGTGCCAGCAGCTCAGTGGCTAGCGGGACCAATCTAGCCAAAAACATTCAGTACTTC. The rearrangement links TRBV5-4 to TRBJ2-4; 9 nucleotides agree with TRBD2. Germline CDR1 and CDR2: SGHNT and YYREEE (reference sequence). The ends lost 3 bases at V and 0 bases at J; junction bases unmatched: 13. There are 19 residues in the CDR3.

This clone was observed a few times. This chain links TRBV5-1 with TRBJ1-2, with 7 bases that match TRBD1. Germline V gene lookup returns CDR1 SGHRS and CDR2 YFSETQ. The length of the CDR3 is 14 residues. V gave up 3 bases and J gave up 5 bases; unmatched junction bases: 7. CDR3 region: CASSSSGGNYGYTF. The CDR3, as DNA: TGCGCCAGCAGCTCGTCAGGGGGTAATTATGGCTACACCTTC.

The chain couples TRBV7-8 to TRBJ2-1; TRBD2 agrees at 7 bases. This CDR3 has 16 residues. The V gene's germline CDR1 is SGHVS and CDR2 FQNEAQ. V lost 5 bases and J lost 5; bases outside the gene matches: 12. CDR3 nucleotides: TGTGCCAGCAGCACGAAGCTGGGACTAACTAACAATGAGCAGTTCTTC. It encodes CASSTKLGLTNNEQFF.

Only one count was recorded for this clone. The rearrangement uses TRBV5-6 and TRBJ2-4; TRBD1 agrees at 8 bases. The V segment lost 1 base and the J segment 5 bases; nucleotides outside the gene matches: 11. The CDR3 has 17 amino acids. Germline values: CDR1 SGHDT, CDR2 YYEEEE. The CDR3 region has the DNA TGTGCCAGCAGCTTGAGGCGGACAGGGCCGCCGGAAAACATTCAGTACTTC. It specifies CASSLRRTGPPENIQYF.

This chain uses TRBV19 with TRBJ1-1, with D hard to call. The V and J ends lost 3 bases and 0 bases respectively, with 5 bases between them. Germline lookup yields CDR1 LNHDA and CDR2 SQIVND (reference sequence). This CDR3 spans 13 amino acids. The CDR3 DNA reads TGTGCCAGTAGTATGAGTGTGAACACTGAAGCTTTCTTT. It encodes CASSMSVNTEAFF.

The V call is TRBV5-1, the J call TRBJ1-2; 7 bases are shared with TRBD1. The CDR3 is made up of 13 amino acids. V gave up 5 bases and J gave up 6 bases; unmatched junction bases: 7. Looked up from germline, CDR1 is SGHRS and CDR2 is YFSETQ. This chain's CDR3 is CASRPGQADGYTF. CDR3 in DNA: TGCGCCAGCAGACCCGGACAGGCCGATGGCTACACCTTC.

This chain uses TRBV6-1 with TRBJ1-2; tentative D call: TRBD1 (6 bases). The CDR3 spans 13 residues. The V and J ends lost 6 bases and 6 bases respectively, with 14 bases between them. The V gene's germline CDR1 is MNHNS and CDR2 SASEGT. This CDR3 reads CASSWEGGDGYTF. In DNA form, the CDR3 reads TGTGCCAGCAGCTGGGAGGGGGGTGATGGCTACACCTTC.

The chain employs TRBV7-3 and TRBJ2-2; TRBD2 matches at 12 bases. V lost 5 bases, J lost 6 bases, and 4 bases stayed unmatched. This CDR3 has 15 residues. Germline loops: CDR1 SGHTA, CDR2 FQGTGA. CDR3 in DNA: TGTGCCAGCAGCAGGACTAGCGGGATCTCCGGGGAGCTGTTTTTT. Its translation is CASSRTSGISGELFF.